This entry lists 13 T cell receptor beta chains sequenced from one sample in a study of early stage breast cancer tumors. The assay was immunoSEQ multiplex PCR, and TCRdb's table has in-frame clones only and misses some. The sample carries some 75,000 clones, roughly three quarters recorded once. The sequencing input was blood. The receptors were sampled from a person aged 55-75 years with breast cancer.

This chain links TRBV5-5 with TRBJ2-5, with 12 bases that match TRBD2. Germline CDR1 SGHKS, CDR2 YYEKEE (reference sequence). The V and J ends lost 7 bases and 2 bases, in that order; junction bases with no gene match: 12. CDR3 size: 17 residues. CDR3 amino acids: CASQPLTSGSPQETQYF. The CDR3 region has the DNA TGTGCCAGCCAGCCACTGACTAGCGGGAGCCCTCAAGAGACCCAGTACTTC.

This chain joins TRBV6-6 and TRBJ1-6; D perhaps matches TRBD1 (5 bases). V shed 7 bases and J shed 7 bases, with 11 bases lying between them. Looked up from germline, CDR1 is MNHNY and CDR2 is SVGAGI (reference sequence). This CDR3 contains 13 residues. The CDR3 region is CASNPRGNSPLHF. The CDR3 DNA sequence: TGTGCCAGCAACCCCCGGGGGAATTCACCCCTCCACTTT.

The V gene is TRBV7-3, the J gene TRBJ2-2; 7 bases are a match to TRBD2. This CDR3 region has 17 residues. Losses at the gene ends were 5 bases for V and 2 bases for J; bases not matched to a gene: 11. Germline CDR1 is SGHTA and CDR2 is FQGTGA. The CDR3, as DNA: TGTGCCAGCAGCCCCGGGGAGCGGGGTTTTAACACCGGGGAGCTGTTTTTT. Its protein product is CASSPGERGFNTGELFF.

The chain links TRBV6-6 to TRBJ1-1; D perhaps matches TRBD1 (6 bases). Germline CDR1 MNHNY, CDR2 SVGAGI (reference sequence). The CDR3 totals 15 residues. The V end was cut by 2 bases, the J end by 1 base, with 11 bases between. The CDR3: CASSYTGGRNTEAFF. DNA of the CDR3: TGTGCCAGCAGTTACACGGGGGGCAGGAACACTGAAGCTTTCTTT.

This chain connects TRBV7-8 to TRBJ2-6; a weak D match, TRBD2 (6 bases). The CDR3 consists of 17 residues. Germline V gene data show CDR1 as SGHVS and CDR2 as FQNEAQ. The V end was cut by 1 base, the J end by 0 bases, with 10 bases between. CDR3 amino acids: CASSLGLVRSGANVLTF. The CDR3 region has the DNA TGTGCCAGCAGCTTAGGACTAGTGCGCTCTGGGGCCAACGTCCTGACTTTC.

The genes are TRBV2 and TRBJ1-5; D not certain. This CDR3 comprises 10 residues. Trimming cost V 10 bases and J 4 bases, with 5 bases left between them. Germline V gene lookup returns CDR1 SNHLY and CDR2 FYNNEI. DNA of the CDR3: TGTGCCATCAAAAATCAGCCCCAGCATTTT. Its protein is CAIKNQPQHF.

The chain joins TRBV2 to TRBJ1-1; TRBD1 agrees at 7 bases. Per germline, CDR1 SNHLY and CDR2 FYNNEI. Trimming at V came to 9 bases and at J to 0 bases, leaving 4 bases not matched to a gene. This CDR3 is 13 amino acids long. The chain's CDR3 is CASMGQMNTEAFF. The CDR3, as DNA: TGTGCCAGTATGGGACAGATGAACACTGAAGCTTTCTTT.

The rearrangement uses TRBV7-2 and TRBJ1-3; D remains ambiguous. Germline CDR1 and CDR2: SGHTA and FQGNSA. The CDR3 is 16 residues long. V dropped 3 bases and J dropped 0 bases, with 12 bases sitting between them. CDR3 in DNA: TGTGCCAGCAGCTTTTCTCGATTGAGCTCTGGAAACACCATATATTTT. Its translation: CASSFSRLSSGNTIYF.

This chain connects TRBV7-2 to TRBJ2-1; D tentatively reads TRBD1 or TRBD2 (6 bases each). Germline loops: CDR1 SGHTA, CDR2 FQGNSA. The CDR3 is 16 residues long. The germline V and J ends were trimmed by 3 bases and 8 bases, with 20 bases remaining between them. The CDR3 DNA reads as TGTGCCAGCAGCTTTTCGGGTGGGGGGCCCTTCGATGAGCAGTTCTTC. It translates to CASSFSGGGPFDEQFF. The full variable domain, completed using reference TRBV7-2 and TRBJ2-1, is GAGVSQSPSNKVTEKGKDVELRCDPISGHTALYWYRQSLGQGLEFLIYFQGNSAPDKSGLPSDRFSAERTGGSVSTLTIQRTQQEDSAVYLCASSFSGGGPFDEQFFGPGTRLTVL.

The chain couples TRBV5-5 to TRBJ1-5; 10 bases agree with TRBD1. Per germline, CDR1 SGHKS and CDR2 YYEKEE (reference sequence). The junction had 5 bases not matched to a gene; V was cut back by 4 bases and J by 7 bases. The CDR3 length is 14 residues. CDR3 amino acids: CASSADRGGQPQHF. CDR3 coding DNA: TGTGCCAGCAGCGCGGACAGGGGGGGACAGCCCCAGCATTTT.

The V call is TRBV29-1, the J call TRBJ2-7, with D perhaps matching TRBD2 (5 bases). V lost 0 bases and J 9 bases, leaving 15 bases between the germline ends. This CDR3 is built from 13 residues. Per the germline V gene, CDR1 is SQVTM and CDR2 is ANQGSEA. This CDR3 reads CSVEDLPGRRQYF. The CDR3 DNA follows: TGCAGCGTTGAAGATCTTCCGGGAAGAAGGCAGTACTTC.

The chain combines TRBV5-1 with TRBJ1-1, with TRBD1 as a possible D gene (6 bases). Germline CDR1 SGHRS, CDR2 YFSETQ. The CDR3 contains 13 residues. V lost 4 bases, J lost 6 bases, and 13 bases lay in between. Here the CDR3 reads CASSVQGTPEAFF. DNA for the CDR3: TGCGCCAGCAGCGTACAGGGAACCCCTGAAGCTTTCTTT.

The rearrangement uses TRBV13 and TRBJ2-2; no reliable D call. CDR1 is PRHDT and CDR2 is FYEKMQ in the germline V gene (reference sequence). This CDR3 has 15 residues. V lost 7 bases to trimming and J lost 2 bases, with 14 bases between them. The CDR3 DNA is TGTGCCAGCAAAGATAATGGGGAAAACACCGGGGAGCTGTTTTTT. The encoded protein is CASKDNGENTGELFF. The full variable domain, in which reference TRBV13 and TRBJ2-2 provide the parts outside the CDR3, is AAGVIQSPRHLIKEKRETATLKCYPIPRHDTVYWYQQGPGQDPQFLISFYEKMQSDKGSIPDRFSAQQFSDYHSELNMSSLELGDSALYFCASKDNGENTGELFFGEGSRLTVL.